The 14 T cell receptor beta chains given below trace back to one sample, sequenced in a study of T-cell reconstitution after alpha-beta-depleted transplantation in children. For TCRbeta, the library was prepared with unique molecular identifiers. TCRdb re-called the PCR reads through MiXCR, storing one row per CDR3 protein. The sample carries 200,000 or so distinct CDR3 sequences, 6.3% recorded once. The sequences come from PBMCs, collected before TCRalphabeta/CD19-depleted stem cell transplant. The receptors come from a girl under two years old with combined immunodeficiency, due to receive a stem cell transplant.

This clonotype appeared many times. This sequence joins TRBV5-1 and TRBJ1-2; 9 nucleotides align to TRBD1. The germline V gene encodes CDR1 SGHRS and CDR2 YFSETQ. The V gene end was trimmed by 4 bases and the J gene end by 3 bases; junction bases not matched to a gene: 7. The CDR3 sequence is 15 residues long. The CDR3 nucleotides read TGCGCCAGCAGCCAGGGGGGACAGGGATACTATGGCTACACCTTC. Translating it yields CASSQGGQGYYGYTF.

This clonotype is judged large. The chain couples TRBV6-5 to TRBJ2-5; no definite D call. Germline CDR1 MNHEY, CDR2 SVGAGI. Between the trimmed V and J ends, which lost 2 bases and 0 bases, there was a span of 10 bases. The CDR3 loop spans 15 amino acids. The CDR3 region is CASSYEFGYQETQYF. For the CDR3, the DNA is TGTGCCAGCAGTTACGAATTCGGCTACCAAGAGACCCAGTACTTC.

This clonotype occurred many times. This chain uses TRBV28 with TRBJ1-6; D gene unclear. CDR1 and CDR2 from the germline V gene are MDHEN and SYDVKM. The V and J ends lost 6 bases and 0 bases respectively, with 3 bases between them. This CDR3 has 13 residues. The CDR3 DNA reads TGTGCCAGCAGAGGCTCCTATAATTCACCCCTCCACTTT. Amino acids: CASRGSYNSPLHF.

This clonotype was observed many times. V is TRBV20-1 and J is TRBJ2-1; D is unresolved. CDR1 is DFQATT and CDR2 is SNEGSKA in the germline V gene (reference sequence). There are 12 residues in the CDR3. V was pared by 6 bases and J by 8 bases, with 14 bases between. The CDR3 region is CSAIIPGDEQFF. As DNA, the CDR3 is TGCAGTGCCATAATCCCTGGGGATGAGCAGTTCTTC.

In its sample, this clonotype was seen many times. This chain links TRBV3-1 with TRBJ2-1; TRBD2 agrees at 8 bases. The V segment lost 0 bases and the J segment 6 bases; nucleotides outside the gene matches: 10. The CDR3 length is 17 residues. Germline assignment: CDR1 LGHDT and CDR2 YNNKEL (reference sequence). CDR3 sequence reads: CASSQDLYGGAVNEQFF. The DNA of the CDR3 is TGTGCCAGCAGCCAAGATTTATACGGGGGGGCCGTCAATGAGCAGTTCTTC.

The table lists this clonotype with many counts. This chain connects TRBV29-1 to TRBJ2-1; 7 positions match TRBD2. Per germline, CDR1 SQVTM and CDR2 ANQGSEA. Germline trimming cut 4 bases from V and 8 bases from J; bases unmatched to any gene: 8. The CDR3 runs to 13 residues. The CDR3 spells CSVAGGRSDEQFF. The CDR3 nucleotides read TGCAGCGTTGCGGGCGGGAGAAGTGATGAGCAGTTCTTC.

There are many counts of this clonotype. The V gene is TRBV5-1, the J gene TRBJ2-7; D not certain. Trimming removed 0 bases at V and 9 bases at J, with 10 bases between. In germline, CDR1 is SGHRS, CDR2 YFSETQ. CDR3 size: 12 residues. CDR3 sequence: CASSLADQGQYF. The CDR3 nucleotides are TGCGCCAGCAGCTTGGCAGATCAAGGGCAGTACTTC.

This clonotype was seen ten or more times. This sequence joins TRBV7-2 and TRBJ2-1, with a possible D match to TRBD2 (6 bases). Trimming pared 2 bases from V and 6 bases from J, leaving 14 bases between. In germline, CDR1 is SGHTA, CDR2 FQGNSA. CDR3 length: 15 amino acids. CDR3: CASSLTSQMANEQFF. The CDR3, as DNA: TGTGCCAGCAGCTTAACTAGCCAGATGGCCAATGAGCAGTTCTTC. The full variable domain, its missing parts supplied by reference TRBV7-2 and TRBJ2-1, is GAGVSQSPSNKVTEKGKDVELRCDPISGHTALYWYRQSLGQGLEFLIYFQGNSAPDKSGLPSDRFSAERTGGSVSTLTIQRTQQEDSAVYLCASSLTSQMANEQFFGPGTRLTVL.

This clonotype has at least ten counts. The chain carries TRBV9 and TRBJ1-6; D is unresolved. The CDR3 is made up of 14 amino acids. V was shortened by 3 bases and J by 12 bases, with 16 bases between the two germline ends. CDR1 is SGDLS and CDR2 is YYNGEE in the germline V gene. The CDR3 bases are TGTGCCAGCAGCGGAGGGTTAGGAACTGGACCCCTCCACTTT. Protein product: CASSGGLGTGPLHF.

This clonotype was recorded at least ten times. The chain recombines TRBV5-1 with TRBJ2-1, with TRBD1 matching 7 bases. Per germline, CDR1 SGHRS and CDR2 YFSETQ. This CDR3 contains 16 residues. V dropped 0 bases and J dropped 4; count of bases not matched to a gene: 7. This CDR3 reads CASSLAGTDRYNEQFF. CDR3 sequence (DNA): TGCGCCAGCAGCTTGGCGGGGACAGATCGGTACAATGAGCAGTTCTTC.

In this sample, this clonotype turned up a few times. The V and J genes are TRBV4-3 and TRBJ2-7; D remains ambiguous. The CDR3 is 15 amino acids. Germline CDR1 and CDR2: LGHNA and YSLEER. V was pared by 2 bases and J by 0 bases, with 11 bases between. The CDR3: CASSQIALSSYEQYF. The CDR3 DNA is TGCGCCAGCAGCCAAATTGCACTTAGCTCCTACGAGCAGTACTTC.

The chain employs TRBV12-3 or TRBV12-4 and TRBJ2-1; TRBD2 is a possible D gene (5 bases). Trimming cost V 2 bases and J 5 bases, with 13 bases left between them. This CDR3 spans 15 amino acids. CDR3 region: CASSLILEGNNEQFF. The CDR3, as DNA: TGTGCCAGCAGTTTAATACTAGAAGGGAACAATGAGCAGTTCTTC.

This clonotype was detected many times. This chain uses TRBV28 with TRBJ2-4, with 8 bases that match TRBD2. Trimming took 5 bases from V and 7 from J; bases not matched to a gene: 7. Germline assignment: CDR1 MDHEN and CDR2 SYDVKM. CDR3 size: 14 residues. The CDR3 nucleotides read TGTGCCAGCAGTCCGGTCGGGAGGGGCAACATTCAGTACTTC. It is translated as CASSPVGRGNIQYF.

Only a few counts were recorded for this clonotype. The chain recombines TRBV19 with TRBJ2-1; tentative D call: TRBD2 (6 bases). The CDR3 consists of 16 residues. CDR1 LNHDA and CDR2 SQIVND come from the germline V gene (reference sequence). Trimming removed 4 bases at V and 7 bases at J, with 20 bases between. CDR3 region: CASSKGGGPGWNEQFF. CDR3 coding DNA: TGTGCCAGTAGTAAGGGAGGCGGCCCGGGGTGGAATGAGCAGTTCTTC. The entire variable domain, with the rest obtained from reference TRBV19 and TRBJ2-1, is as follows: DGGITQSPKYLFRKEGQNVTLSCEQNLNHDAMYWYRQDPGQGLRLIYYSQIVNDFQKGDIAEGYSVSREKKESFPLTVTSAQKNPTAFYLCASSKGGGPGWNEQFFGPGTRLTVL.